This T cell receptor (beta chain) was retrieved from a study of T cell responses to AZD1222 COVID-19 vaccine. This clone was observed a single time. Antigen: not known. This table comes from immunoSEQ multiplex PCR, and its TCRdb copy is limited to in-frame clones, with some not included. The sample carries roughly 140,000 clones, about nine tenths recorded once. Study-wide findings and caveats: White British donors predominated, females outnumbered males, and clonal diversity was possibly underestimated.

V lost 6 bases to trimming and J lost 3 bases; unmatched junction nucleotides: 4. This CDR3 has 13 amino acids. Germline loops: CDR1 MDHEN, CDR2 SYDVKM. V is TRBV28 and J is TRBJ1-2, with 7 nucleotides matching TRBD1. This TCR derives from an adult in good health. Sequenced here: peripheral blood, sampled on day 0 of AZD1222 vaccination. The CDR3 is CASRPGQDYGYTF. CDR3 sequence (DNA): TGTGCCAGCAGACCCGGACAGGACTATGGCTACACCTTC.